This entry features one T cell receptor beta chain sequence. Its antigen remains unknown. TCRdb's copy holds only in-frame clones and misses some; the assay was immunoSEQ multiplex PCR. Altogether around 620,000 clones are present, 95% being singletons, with the ten largest covering approximately 0.12%. This record comes from a study of shared clonotypes between healthy human individuals. General study results and limits: Genetic and exposure-history diversity was limited by the small donor number.

Naive CD8 populations comprised CD45RO-negative cells positively selected for CCR7, excluding terminally differentiated effector memory CD45RA+ cells. The sample comprised naive CD8+ T cells sorted from blood. This clonotype originated in a woman aged 25-40 years in good health.

CDR3 DNA: TGTGCCACCAGCAGAGATCAGGGCCGTGGCACAGATACGCAGTATTTT. This encodes CATSRDQGRGTDTQYF. The V and J genes are TRBV15 and TRBJ2-3; tentatively, D is TRBD1 (5 bases). This CDR3 contains 16 residues. Germline V gene lookup returns CDR1 LNHNV and CDR2 YYDKDF (reference sequence). V shed 0 bases and J shed 1 base, with 11 bases lying between them.